Below, 7 T cell receptor beta chains from the same sample are listed, as sequenced in a study of blood T cell repertoires in COVID-19. The repertoire was sequenced with immunoSEQ multiplex PCR; TCRdb's copy has only in-frame clones and lacks some. This table has about 190,000 clones, about 88% appearing once. The material sequenced was peripheral blood. These receptors came from a man aged 30 to 45 with acute or convalescent COVID-19.

V gene TRBV28 combines with J gene TRBJ1-2, with D unresolved. Germline CDR1 reads MDHEN; CDR2 reads SYDVKM. The CDR3 is 10 amino acids. The V end was cut by 4 bases, the J end by 6 bases, with 3 bases between. The CDR3 loop is CASSSNGYTF. The CDR3 DNA reads as TGTGCCAGCAGTTCCAATGGCTACACCTTC.

The chain uses TRBV28 and TRBJ2-2; 16 nucleotides line up with TRBD2. The CDR3 runs to 18 residues. CDR1 and CDR2 (germline): MDHEN, SYDVKM. J lost 3 bases, V lost 5 bases, and 6 bases had no gene match. This CDR3 is CASSPGLAGGPYTGELFF. Here the CDR3 DNA reads TGTGCCAGCAGTCCGGGACTAGCGGGAGGGCCATACACCGGGGAGCTGTTTTTT.

This clone showed up just once. The V and J genes are TRBV19 and TRBJ2-1; possible D gene TRBD1, 5 bases. The V end was cut by 3 bases, the J end by 9 bases, with 15 bases between. The CDR3 is 14 amino acids. Per the germline V gene, CDR1 is LNHDA and CDR2 is SQIVND (reference sequence). CDR3 DNA: TGTGCCAGTAGTATCCAGCCCCTTAGGGGTGAGCAGTTCTTC. As protein: CASSIQPLRGEQFF.

The V and J genes are TRBV7-9 and TRBJ2-1, with TRBD1 identical over 10 bases. V lost 5 bases and J lost 12; bases outside the gene matches: 10. CDR1 SEHNR and CDR2 FQNEAQ come from the germline V gene (reference sequence). CDR3 length: 14 residues. CDR3 in amino acids: CASSGDRGGIVQFF. The CDR3 DNA sequence: TGTGCCAGCAGCGGGGACAGGGGAGGTATTGTGCAGTTCTTC.

The chain has TRBV3-1 (or the pseudogene TRBV3-2) and TRBJ1-3; D gene ambiguous. CDR3 length: 15 residues. Germline loops: CDR1 LGHDT, CDR2 YNNKEL (reference sequence). V shed 5 bases and J shed 0 bases, with 11 bases lying between them. CDR3 sequence reads: CASSSWRGSGNTIYF. The CDR3 DNA follows: TGTGCCAGCAGCTCTTGGCGGGGCTCTGGAAACACCATATATTTT.

This chain links TRBV18 with TRBJ2-1; D might be TRBD2 (5 bases). Germline CDR1 reads KGHSH; CDR2 reads LQKENI. The CDR3 consists of 12 residues. V lost 1 base, J lost 8 bases, and 6 bases lay in between. CDR3 sequence reads: CASSPQRDEQFF. Written as DNA, the CDR3 is TGTGCCAGCTCACCACAGAGGGATGAGCAGTTCTTC.

This chain links TRBV28 with TRBJ1-1; TRBD1 aligns across 9 bases. Germline V gives CDR1 MDHEN, CDR2 SYDVKM. Trimming at V came to 6 bases and at J to 2 bases, leaving 10 bases not matched to a gene. This CDR3 region has 16 residues. CDR3 nucleotides: TGTGCCAGCAGAAACCGCGGGACAGGGAAAAACACTGAAGCTTTCTTT. Its translation is CASRNRGTGKNTEAFF.